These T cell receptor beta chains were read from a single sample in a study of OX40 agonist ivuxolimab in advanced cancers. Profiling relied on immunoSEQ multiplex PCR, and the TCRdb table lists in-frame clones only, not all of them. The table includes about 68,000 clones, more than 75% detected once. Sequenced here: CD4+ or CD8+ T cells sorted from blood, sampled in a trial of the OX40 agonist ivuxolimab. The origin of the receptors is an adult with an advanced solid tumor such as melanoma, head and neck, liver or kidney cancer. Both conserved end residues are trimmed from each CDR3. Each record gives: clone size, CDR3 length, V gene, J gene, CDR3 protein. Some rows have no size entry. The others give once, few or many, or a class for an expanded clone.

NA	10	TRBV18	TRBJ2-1	ASSPVGNEQF
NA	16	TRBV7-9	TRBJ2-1	ASSLARASGTGLDEQF
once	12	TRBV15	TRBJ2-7	ATSRGLIGYEQY
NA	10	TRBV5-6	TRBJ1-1	ASSLRDRKAF
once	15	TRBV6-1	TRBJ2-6	ASSERGGNAGANVLT
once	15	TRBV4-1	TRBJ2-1	ASSREGGSGSYNEQF
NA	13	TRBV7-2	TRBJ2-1	ASSLVAISYNEQF
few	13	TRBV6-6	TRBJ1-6	ASSYGQGQNSPLH
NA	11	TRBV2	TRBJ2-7	ASSWDNSYEQY
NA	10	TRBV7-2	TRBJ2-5	ASSSSLETQY
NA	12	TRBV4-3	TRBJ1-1	ASSRQGMDTEAF
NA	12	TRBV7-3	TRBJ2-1	ASSSSTGSNEQF
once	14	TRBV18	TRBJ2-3	ASSPPPRSSTDTQY
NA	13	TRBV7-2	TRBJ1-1	ASSFGGGGLTEAF
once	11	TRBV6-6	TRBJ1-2	ASSFHINYGYT
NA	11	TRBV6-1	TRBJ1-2	ASMRAANYGYT
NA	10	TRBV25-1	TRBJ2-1	ASRESNREQF